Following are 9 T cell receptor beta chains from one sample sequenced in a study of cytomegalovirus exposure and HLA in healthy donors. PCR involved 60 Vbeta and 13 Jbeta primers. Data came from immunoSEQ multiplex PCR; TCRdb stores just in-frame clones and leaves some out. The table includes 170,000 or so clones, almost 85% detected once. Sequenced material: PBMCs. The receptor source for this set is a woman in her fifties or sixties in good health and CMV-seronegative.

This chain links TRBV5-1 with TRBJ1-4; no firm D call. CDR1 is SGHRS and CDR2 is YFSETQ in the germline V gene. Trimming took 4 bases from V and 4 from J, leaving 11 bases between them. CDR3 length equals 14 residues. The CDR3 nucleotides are TGCGCCAGCAGCCTTGGCGGGAATAATGAAAAACTGTTTTTT. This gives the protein CASSLGGNNEKLFF.

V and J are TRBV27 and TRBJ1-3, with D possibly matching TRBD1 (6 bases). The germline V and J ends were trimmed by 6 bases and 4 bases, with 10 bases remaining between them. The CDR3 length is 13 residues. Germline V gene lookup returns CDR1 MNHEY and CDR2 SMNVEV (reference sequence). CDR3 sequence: CASSPGTGNTIYF. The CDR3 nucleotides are TGTGCCAGCAGCCCCGGGACAGGAAACACCATATATTTT.

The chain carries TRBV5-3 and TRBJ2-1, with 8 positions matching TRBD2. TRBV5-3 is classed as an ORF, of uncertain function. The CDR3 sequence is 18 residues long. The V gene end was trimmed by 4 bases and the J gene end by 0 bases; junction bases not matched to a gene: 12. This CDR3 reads CARSLSWAGGPSYNEQFF. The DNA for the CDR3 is TGTGCCAGAAGCCTCTCCTGGGCGGGAGGCCCCTCCTACAATGAGCAGTTCTTC.

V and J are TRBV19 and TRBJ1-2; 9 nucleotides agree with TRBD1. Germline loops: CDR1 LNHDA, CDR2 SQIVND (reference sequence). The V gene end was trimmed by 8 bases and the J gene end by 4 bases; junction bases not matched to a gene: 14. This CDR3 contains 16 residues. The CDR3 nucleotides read TGTGCCAGTCGCTGGGGCACAGGGGGCGGGGGCTATGGCTACACCTTC. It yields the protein CASRWGTGGGGYGYTF.

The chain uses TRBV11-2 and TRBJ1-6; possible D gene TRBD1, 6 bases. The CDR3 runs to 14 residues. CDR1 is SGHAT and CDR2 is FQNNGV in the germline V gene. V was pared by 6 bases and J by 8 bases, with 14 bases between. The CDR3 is CASRGGTFHSPLHF. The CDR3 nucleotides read TGTGCCAGCAGGGGTGGGACATTCCATTCACCCCTCCACTTT.

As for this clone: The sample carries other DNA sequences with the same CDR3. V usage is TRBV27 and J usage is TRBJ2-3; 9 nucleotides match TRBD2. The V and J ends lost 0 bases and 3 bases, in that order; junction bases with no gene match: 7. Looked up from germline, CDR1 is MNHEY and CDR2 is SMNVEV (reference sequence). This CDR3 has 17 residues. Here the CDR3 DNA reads TGTGCCAGCAGTTTATCGATATCAGCGGGAGGTACAGATACGCAGTATTTT. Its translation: CASSLSISAGGTDTQYF.

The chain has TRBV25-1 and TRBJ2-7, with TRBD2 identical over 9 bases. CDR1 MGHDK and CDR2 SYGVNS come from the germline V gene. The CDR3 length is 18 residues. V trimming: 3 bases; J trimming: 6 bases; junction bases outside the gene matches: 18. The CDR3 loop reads CASSDISSGIMISGEQYF. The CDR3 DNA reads TGTGCCAGCAGTGATATATCTAGCGGGATTATGATTAGCGGCGAGCAGTACTTC.

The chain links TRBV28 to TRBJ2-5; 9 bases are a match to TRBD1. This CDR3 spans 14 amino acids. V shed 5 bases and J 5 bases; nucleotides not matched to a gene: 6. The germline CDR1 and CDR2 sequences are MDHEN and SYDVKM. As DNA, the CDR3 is TGTGCCAGCAGTAGGGACAGGGTGGAGGAGACCCAGTACTTC. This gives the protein CASSRDRVEETQYF. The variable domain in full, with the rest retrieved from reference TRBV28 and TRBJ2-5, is DVKVTQSSRYLVKRTGEKVFLECVQDMDHENMFWYRQDPGLGLRLIYFSYDVKMKEKGDIPEGYSVSREKKERFSLILESASTNQTSMYLCASSRDRVEETQYFGPGTRLLVL.

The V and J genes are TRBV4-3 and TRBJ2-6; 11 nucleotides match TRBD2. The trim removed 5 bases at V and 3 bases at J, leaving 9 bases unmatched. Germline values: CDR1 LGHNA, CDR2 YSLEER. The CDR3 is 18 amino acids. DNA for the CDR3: TGCGCCAGCAGCTCTGCTAGCGGGGGGTTAGATGGGGCCAACGTCCTGACTTTC. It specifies CASSSASGGLDGANVLTF.